These T cell receptor beta chains were read from a single sample in a study of blood T cell repertoires in COVID-19. TCRdb keeps only in-frame clones here, not all; method: immunoSEQ multiplex PCR. The table shows around 280,000 clones, with about nine tenths occurring only once. Sequencing was done on a sample of peripheral blood. Receptor source: a woman in her 30s with COVID-19, enrolled during active disease. Each CDR3 is given with its conserved first and last residue. Fields, in order: V gene, clone size, J gene, D gene, CDR3 protein, CDR3 DNA. A D gene is named only where the DNA matches it firmly. Size is omitted from some rows. Given values are once, few, many or a class for expanded clones.

v_gene: TRBV5-1
abundance: NA
j_gene: TRBJ2-5
d_gene: NA
CDR3aa: CASSPEVGEETQYF
CDR3nt: TGCGCCAGCAGCCCCGAGGTAGGGGAAGAGACCCAGTACTTC

v_gene: TRBV19
abundance: NA
j_gene: TRBJ2-2
d_gene: NA
CDR3aa: CASSMGRLTGELFF
CDR3nt: TGTGCCAGTAGTATGGGCAGGTTAACCGGGGAGCTGTTTTTT

v_gene: TRBV3-1/TRBV3-2
abundance: NA
j_gene: TRBJ1-3
d_gene: NA
CDR3aa: CASSQAGSGNTIYF
CDR3nt: TGTGCCAGCAGCCAAGCGGGCTCTGGAAACACCATATATTTT

v_gene: TRBV28
abundance: NA
j_gene: TRBJ2-7
d_gene: NA
CDR3aa: CASSPSDRTYEQYF
CDR3nt: TGTGCCAGCAGTCCCAGTGACAGGACGTACGAGCAGTACTTC

v_gene: TRBV28
abundance: NA
j_gene: TRBJ1-2
d_gene: TRBD1
CDR3aa: CASTRTGAHYGYTF
CDR3nt: TGTGCCAGCACCCGGACAGGGGCGCACTATGGCTACACCTTC

v_gene: TRBV18
abundance: few
j_gene: TRBJ1-2
d_gene: NA
CDR3aa: CASSAQGNYGYTF
CDR3nt: TGTGCCAGCTCGGCACAGGGAAATTATGGCTACACCTTC

v_gene: TRBV5-1
abundance: NA
j_gene: TRBJ2-3
d_gene: NA
CDR3aa: CASRSTSGTDTQYF
CDR3nt: TGCGCCAGCAGATCGACTAGTGGCACAGATACGCAGTATTTT

v_gene: TRBV7-3
abundance: NA
j_gene: TRBJ2-5
d_gene: TRBD2
CDR3aa: CASSVAGRNQETQYF
CDR3nt: TGTGCCAGCAGCGTAGCGGGGAGGAACCAAGAGACCCAGTACTTC

v_gene: TRBV2
abundance: NA
j_gene: TRBJ2-3
d_gene: TRBD2
CDR3aa: CASSEAWPGRGPQYF
CDR3nt: TGTGCCAGCAGTGAAGCGTGGCCAGGGAGGGGCCCGCAGTATTTT

v_gene: TRBV9
abundance: NA
j_gene: TRBJ1-1
d_gene: NA
CDR3aa: CASSVEQNTEAFF
CDR3nt: TGTGCCAGCAGCGTAGAACAGAACACTGAAGCTTTCTTT

v_gene: TRBV14
abundance: NA
j_gene: TRBJ1-4
d_gene: NA
CDR3aa: CASSQDRDEKLFF
CDR3nt: TGTGCCAGCAGCCAAGACAGGGATGAAAAACTGTTTTTT

v_gene: TRBV19
abundance: NA
j_gene: TRBJ1-3
d_gene: NA
CDR3aa: CASSIAISGAGNTIYF
CDR3nt: TGTGCCAGTAGTATCGCCATCTCCGGGGCTGGAAACACCATATATTTT

v_gene: TRBV20-1
abundance: NA
j_gene: TRBJ2-7
d_gene: TRBD2
CDR3aa: CSASYLQSSGSYEQYF
CDR3nt: TGCAGTGCTAGTTACCTACAAAGTAGCGGGAGTTACGAGCAGTACTTC

v_gene: TRBV28
abundance: once
j_gene: TRBJ2-1
d_gene: TRBD2
CDR3aa: CASSPIAGGPYEQFF
CDR3nt: TGTGCCAGCAGCCCAATAGCGGGAGGGCCTTATGAGCAGTTCTTC

v_gene: TRBV6-6
abundance: NA
j_gene: TRBJ1-1
d_gene: TRBD1
CDR3aa: CASSYPGQGEAFF
CDR3nt: TGTGCCAGCAGTTACCCTGGACAGGGTGAAGCTTTCTTT

v_gene: TRBV27
abundance: NA
j_gene: TRBJ2-7
d_gene: TRBD1
CDR3aa: CASSLSGTGAYEQYF
CDR3nt: TGTGCCAGCAGTTTATCAGGGACAGGGGCTTACGAGCAGTACTTC

v_gene: TRBV5-1
abundance: NA
j_gene: TRBJ2-7
d_gene: TRBD1
CDR3aa: CASSLVSGTGGYEQYF
CDR3nt: TGCGCCAGCAGCTTAGTTTCCGGGACAGGGGGGTACGAGCAGTACTTC

v_gene: TRBV3-1/TRBV3-2
abundance: NA
j_gene: TRBJ2-1
d_gene: NA
CDR3aa: CASSQVASEQFF
CDR3nt: TGTGCCAGCAGCCAAGTAGCTAGTGAGCAGTTCTTC

v_gene: TRBV2
abundance: NA
j_gene: TRBJ1-2
d_gene: NA
CDR3aa: CASSALGQNYGYTF
CDR3nt: TGTGCCAGCAGTGCCCTTGGGCAGAACTATGGCTACACCTTC

v_gene: TRBV5-6
abundance: NA
j_gene: TRBJ2-5
d_gene: NA
CDR3aa: CASSLSGLGETQYF
CDR3nt: TGTGCCAGCAGCCTTAGTGGACTCGGAGAGACCCAGTACTTC

v_gene: TRBV28
abundance: NA
j_gene: TRBJ2-2
d_gene: NA
CDR3aa: CASSLGTGFGTGELFF
CDR3nt: TGTGCCAGCAGTCTCGGAACAGGGTTCGGCACCGGGGAGCTGTTTTTT

v_gene: TRBV7-3
abundance: NA
j_gene: TRBJ1-1
d_gene: NA
CDR3aa: CASSLSGRDTEAFF
CDR3nt: TGTGCCAGCAGCTTAAGTGGGAGGGACACTGAAGCTTTCTTT

v_gene: TRBV4-3
abundance: NA
j_gene: TRBJ1-3
d_gene: NA
CDR3aa: CASSQEAVRLGNTIYF
CDR3nt: TGCGCCAGCAGCCAAGAAGCGGTCCGGCTTGGAAACACCATATATTTT

v_gene: TRBV10-1
abundance: NA
j_gene: TRBJ1-1
d_gene: TRBD1
CDR3aa: CASAGQLNTEAFF
CDR3nt: TGCGCCAGCGCGGGACAGCTGAACACTGAAGCTTTCTTT

v_gene: TRBV9
abundance: NA
j_gene: TRBJ2-7
d_gene: TRBD1
CDR3aa: CASSVATGWEQYF
CDR3nt: TGTGCCAGCAGCGTAGCGACAGGGTGGGAGCAGTACTTC

v_gene: TRBV11-2
abundance: NA
j_gene: TRBJ1-3
d_gene: NA
CDR3aa: CASSMRQGTAFSGNTIYF
CDR3nt: TGTGCCAGCAGCATGCGGCAGGGTACGGCTTTCTCTGGAAACACCATATATTTT

v_gene: TRBV7-8
abundance: NA
j_gene: TRBJ1-4
d_gene: NA
CDR3aa: CASSLLSGTRNEKLFF
CDR3nt: TGTGCCAGCAGCCTACTGTCCGGGACACGCAATGAAAAACTGTTTTTT

v_gene: TRBV28
abundance: NA
j_gene: TRBJ2-3
d_gene: NA
CDR3aa: CASSTPVDTQYF
CDR3nt: TGTGCCAGCAGCACCCCGGTCGATACGCAGTATTTT

v_gene: TRBV5-1
abundance: NA
j_gene: TRBJ2-7
d_gene: TRBD1
CDR3aa: CASSPQAGGNEQYF
CDR3nt: TGCGCCAGCAGCCCCCAGGCAGGGGGCAACGAGCAGTACTTC

v_gene: TRBV19
abundance: once
j_gene: TRBJ2-5
d_gene: NA
CDR3aa: CASSIGTAQETQYF
CDR3nt: TGTGCCAGTAGTATAGGCACAGCTCAAGAGACCCAGTACTTC

v_gene: TRBV5-1
abundance: NA
j_gene: TRBJ1-1
d_gene: NA
CDR3aa: CASSLKHSNTEAFF
CDR3nt: TGCGCCAGCAGCTTGAAGCACTCGAACACTGAAGCTTTCTTT

v_gene: TRBV30
abundance: NA
j_gene: TRBJ2-3
d_gene: TRBD1
CDR3aa: CAWTPAGTGDYTQYF
CDR3nt: TGTGCCTGGACCCCCGCCGGGACAGGGGATTACACGCAGTATTTT